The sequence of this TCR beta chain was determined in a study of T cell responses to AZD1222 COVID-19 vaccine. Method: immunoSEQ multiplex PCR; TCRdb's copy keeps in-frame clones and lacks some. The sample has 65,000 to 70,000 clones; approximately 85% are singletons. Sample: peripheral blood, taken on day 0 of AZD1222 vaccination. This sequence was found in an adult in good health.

The CDR3 protein is CASSLASGGQETQYF. CDR3 nucleotides: TGTGCCAGCTCCTTGGCTAGCGGGGGGCAAGAGACCCAGTACTTC. The chain couples TRBV25-1 to TRBJ2-5; 11 nucleotides line up with TRBD2. This CDR3 is built from 15 residues. In germline, CDR1 is MGHDK, CDR2 SYGVNS. V was clipped by 8 bases and J by 2 bases; unmatched bases: 7.